These 28 T cell receptor beta chains were all obtained from the same sample, sequenced in a study of cytomegalovirus exposure and HLA in healthy donors. With 60 Vbeta and 13 Jbeta primers, the PCR was carried out. Profiled with immunoSEQ multiplex PCR; TCRdb holds only in-frame clones, not every one. The sample lists 150,000 to 250,000 clones, approximately 85% seen once, with about 2.3% in the top ten. The sequencing input was PBMCs. Receptors were obtained from a woman in her 50s in good health and CMV-seronegative.

This clone was seen only once. The J gene is TRBJ2-2, the V gene TRBV7-3, with 10 nucleotides matching TRBD2. The CDR3 is 16 residues long. The ends lost 2 bases at V and 3 bases at J; junction bases unmatched: 3. The germline gives CDR1 SGHTA, CDR2 FQGTGA. Here the CDR3 DNA reads TGTGCCAGCAGCTTACGGCTAGCGGGAGACACCGGGGAGCTGTTTTTT. It codes for CASSLRLAGDTGELFF.

The chain has TRBV7-2 and TRBJ1-2; maybe TRBD1 (5 bases). Germline CDR1 is SGHTA and CDR2 is FQGNSA. V lost 5 bases and J 3 bases, leaving 13 bases between the germline ends. CDR3 size: 14 residues. CDR3 nucleotides: TGTGCCAGCAGCCCGAGGAGGGGCCACTATGGCTACACCTTC. It encodes CASSPRRGHYGYTF.

The chain has TRBV27 and TRBJ1-2; 9 positions agree with TRBD1. The CDR3 contains 15 residues. The J segment lost 4 bases and the V segment lost 6 bases, leaving 9 bases of the junction unmatched. The germline V gene encodes CDR1 MNHEY and CDR2 SMNVEV (reference sequence). In nucleotides, the CDR3 is TGTGCCAGCAGCCTACAGGGGGCTGCGCGCTATGGCTACACCTTC. Translating it yields CASSLQGAARYGYTF.

The chain couples TRBV5-1 to TRBJ1-3; 8 bases align to TRBD1. Germline V lookup: CDR1 SGHRS, CDR2 YFSETQ. The CDR3 extends over 16 amino acids. V shed 0 bases, J shed 4 bases, and the junction held 6 bases outside the gene matches. CDR3 residues: CASSLGTGILGNTIYF. The CDR3 nucleotides read TGCGCCAGCAGCTTGGGGACAGGGATACTCGGAAACACCATATATTTT.

V gene TRBV5-1 combines with J gene TRBJ2-1; D uncertain. V was pared by 0 bases and J by 2 bases, with 3 bases between. Germline V lookup: CDR1 SGHRS, CDR2 YFSETQ. CDR3 length: 13 amino acids. CDR3 DNA: TGCGCCAGCAGCTTGGTTACCTACAATGAGCAGTTCTTC. It translates to CASSLVTYNEQFF.

V usage is TRBV19 and J usage is TRBJ2-5, with TRBD2 matching over 14 bases. The CDR3 covers 18 residues. CDR1 and CDR2 (germline): LNHDA, SQIVND (reference sequence). Trimming removed 1 base from V and 4 bases from J; junction bases left unmatched: 8. CDR3 DNA: TGTGCCAGTAGTATAGGAATTGGGACTAGCGGGAGTATAGAGACCCAGTACTTC. As protein: CASSIGIGTSGSIETQYF.

The chain joins TRBV28 to TRBJ2-7, with TRBD1 matching 7 bases. Germline CDR1 MDHEN, CDR2 SYDVKM. The trim removed 2 bases at V and 6 bases at J, leaving 16 bases unmatched. This CDR3 region has 17 residues. The DNA of the CDR3 is TGTGCCAGCAGTTTACAATCCGGGACAGTAAACGTGCGCGAGCAGTACTTC. Amino acid sequence: CASSLQSGTVNVREQYF. Based on the CDR3 plus reference TRBV28 and TRBJ2-7, the full variable domain is DVKVTQSSRYLVKRTGEKVFLECVQDMDHENMFWYRQDPGLGLRLIYFSYDVKMKEKGDIPEGYSVSREKKERFSLILESASTNQTSMYLCASSLQSGTVNVREQYFGPGTRLTVT.

The CDR3 nucleotides are TGCGCCAGCAGCTTGATCGCGGGAGGGCCCACAGATACGCAGTATTTT. It encodes CASSLIAGGPTDTQYF. This chain connects TRBV5-1 to TRBJ2-3, with 9 positions matching TRBD2. The germline gives CDR1 SGHRS, CDR2 YFSETQ. The junction had 5 bases not matched to a gene; V was cut back by 1 base and J by 2 bases. The CDR3 covers 16 residues.

V usage is TRBV15 and J usage is TRBJ2-1, with a possible D match to TRBD2 (7 bases). CDR3 size: 15 residues. Trimming removed 0 bases from V and 8 bases from J, with 14 bases in between. CDR1 is LNHNV and CDR2 is YYDKDF in the germline V gene (reference sequence). DNA for the CDR3: TGTGCCACCAGCAGAGATTCGGGGGGCCTGGATGAGCAGTTCTTC. It is translated as CATSRDSGGLDEQFF.

The chain combines TRBV19 with TRBJ1-1, with D unresolved. CDR1 is LNHDA, CDR2 SQIVND, per germline (reference sequence). V shed 5 bases and J shed 5 bases, with 15 bases lying between them. The CDR3 is made up of 14 amino acids. The CDR3 DNA is TGTGCCAGTAGTGCCCCTCGCGGTTGGACTGAAGCTTTCTTT. Its translation is CASSAPRGWTEAFF.

This chain uses TRBV27 with TRBJ2-1, with TRBD2 matching over 9 bases. The CDR3 is 17 amino acids. V was pared by 3 bases and J by 4 bases, with 10 bases of the junction left unmatched. The germline CDR1 and CDR2 sequences are MNHEY and SMNVEV (reference sequence). The CDR3 DNA reads TGTGCCAGCAGTTTGGGTGGTAGCGGGAGTTCGTACAATGAGCAGTTCTTC. It is translated as CASSLGGSGSSYNEQFF.

Regarding this clone: The identical CDR3 is also encoded by other nucleotide sequences in the sample. The chain is built from TRBV7-2 and TRBJ2-7; TRBD1 matches 8 bases. J was trimmed by 2 bases and V by 0 bases; bases with no gene match: 3. Germline loops: CDR1 SGHTA, CDR2 FQGNSA. CDR3 length: 15 residues. In DNA form, the CDR3 reads TGTGCCAGCAGCTTAGCCCGGGACAGGACCTACGAGCAGTACTTC. Translating it yields CASSLARDRTYEQYF.

The chain employs TRBV4-1 and TRBJ2-7; D possibly corresponds to TRBD1 (5 bases). CDR1 is MGHRA, CDR2 YSYEKL, per germline. CDR3 length: 13 residues. V was pared by 2 bases and J by 6 bases, with 11 bases between. The CDR3 DNA reads as TGCGCCAGCAGCCAACTTAGTAGGGGCGAGCAGTACTTC. Encoded protein: CASSQLSRGEQYF.

V and J are TRBV28 and TRBJ2-7, with TRBD2 identical over 10 bases. V shed 5 bases, J shed 8 bases, and the junction held 15 bases outside the gene matches. CDR1 and CDR2 (germline): MDHEN, SYDVKM. The CDR3 contains 16 residues. Here the CDR3 DNA reads TGTGCCAGCAGTCTCTGGACTAGCGGCTTGAGAGAAAAGCAGTACTTC. Its translation: CASSLWTSGLREKQYF. Filled out from reference TRBV28 and TRBJ2-7, the complete variable domain reads DVKVTQSSRYLVKRTGEKVFLECVQDMDHENMFWYRQDPGLGLRLIYFSYDVKMKEKGDIPEGYSVSREKKERFSLILESASTNQTSMYLCASSLWTSGLREKQYFGPGTRLTVT.

This sequence joins TRBV9 and TRBJ1-6, with 9 bases fitting TRBD1. The CDR3 has 18 amino acids. V shed 1 base and J 0 bases; nucleotides not matched to a gene: 5. CDR1 is SGDLS, CDR2 YYNGEE, per germline. CDR3 in DNA: TGTGCCAGCAGCGTAACAGGGGGCACCTCCTCCTATAATTCACCCCTCCACTTT. This gives the protein CASSVTGGTSSYNSPLHF.

This rearrangement joins TRBV19 to TRBJ2-7; the D gene is possibly TRBD2 (5 bases). The CDR3 has 16 amino acids. V lost 4 bases and J 7 bases, leaving 23 bases between the germline ends. Germline CDR1 is LNHDA and CDR2 is SQIVND (reference sequence). CDR3 region: CASSKEGRAFKGEQYF. The DNA of the CDR3 is TGTGCCAGTAGTAAAGAAGGGCGGGCCTTCAAAGGGGAGCAGTACTTC.

Only one count was recorded for this clone. V gene TRBV28 combines with J gene TRBJ2-1; 10 nucleotides line up with TRBD2. CDR3 size: 16 residues. The trim removed 6 bases at V and 7 bases at J, leaving 12 bases unmatched. Germline-derived CDR1 and CDR2 are MDHEN and SYDVKM. The CDR3 bases are TGTGCCAGCAGCCCTACTAGCGGGGTCCCAGGGAATGAGCAGTTCTTC. It yields the protein CASSPTSGVPGNEQFF.

This clone has just one count. The chain carries TRBV6-1 and TRBJ1-5, with a weak D call TRBD1 (6 bases). The CDR3 totals 13 residues. The V gene lost 8 bases and the J gene lost 6 bases, with 14 bases spanning the gap. Germline values: CDR1 MNHNS, CDR2 SASEGT. The CDR3 spells CASLGTYLQPQHF. CDR3 DNA: TGTGCCAGCCTGGGGACATATCTTCAGCCCCAGCATTTT.

The V gene is TRBV18, the J gene TRBJ1-2; the D gene is possibly TRBD1 (5 bases). V was trimmed by 6 bases and J by 0 bases, leaving 14 bases between them. In germline, CDR1 is KGHSH, CDR2 LQKENI. This CDR3 is built from 15 residues. In nucleotides, the CDR3 is TGTGCCAGCTCCCGGGCCGGACACTCTAACTATGGCTACACCTTC. This encodes CASSRAGHSNYGYTF.

This clone was recorded only once. The chain employs TRBV5-1 and TRBJ1-5; TRBD1 agrees at 8 bases. The CDR3 is 15 residues long. Looked up from germline, CDR1 is SGHRS and CDR2 is YFSETQ. V was pared by 1 base and J by 6 bases, with 6 bases of the junction left unmatched. The CDR3 coding sequence is TGCGCCAGCAGCTTGACAGGGGGTGGGGGTCAGCCCCAGCATTTT. It translates to CASSLTGGGGQPQHF.

The chain is built from TRBV28 and TRBJ1-5; 7 nucleotides match TRBD1. The V gene's germline CDR1 is MDHEN and CDR2 SYDVKM. J gave up 5 bases and V 6 bases, and 10 bases lay outside the gene matches. CDR3 length: 15 amino acids. The CDR3 DNA follows: TGTGCCAGCAGACTGGCGGACAGGAGCTATCAGCCCCAGCATTTT. This gives the protein CASRLADRSYQPQHF. The entire variable domain, with the rest obtained from reference TRBV28 and TRBJ1-5, is as follows: DVKVTQSSRYLVKRTGEKVFLECVQDMDHENMFWYRQDPGLGLRLIYFSYDVKMKEKGDIPEGYSVSREKKERFSLILESASTNQTSMYLCASRLADRSYQPQHFGDGTRLSIL.

This clone was counted only a few times. The chain couples TRBV5-1 to TRBJ2-4, with 10 bases identical to TRBD2. Per the germline V gene, CDR1 is SGHRS and CDR2 is YFSETQ. With V trimmed by 0 bases and J by 0 bases, 9 bases remained unmatched. The CDR3 spans 19 residues. In DNA form, the CDR3 reads TGCGCCAGCAGCTTGGGAGTAGCGGGAGGAGGTATAGCCAAAAACATTCAGTACTTC. It is translated as CASSLGVAGGGIAKNIQYF.

V and J are TRBV28 and TRBJ1-2, with TRBD1 matching 7 bases. J was trimmed by 6 bases and V by 2 bases; bases with no gene match: 9. Germline-derived CDR1 and CDR2 are MDHEN and SYDVKM. The CDR3 sequence is 15 residues long. The CDR3 DNA is TGTGCCAGCAGTTTAGAGGGGGCTGGATGGAATGGCTACACCTTC. Encoded protein: CASSLEGAGWNGYTF.

J is TRBJ2-1 and V is TRBV4-2, with D perhaps matching TRBD1 (6 bases). CDR3 length equals 16 residues. Germline CDR1 and CDR2: LGHNA and YNFKEQ. The ends were cut back, 0 bases at V and 0 bases at J, with 9 bases in the middle. The CDR3 sequence is CASSQDEGGSYNEQFF. The DNA for the CDR3 is TGTGCCAGCAGCCAAGATGAAGGGGGCTCCTACAATGAGCAGTTCTTC.

This chain connects TRBV28 to TRBJ1-1; D possibly corresponds to TRBD1 (5 bases). There are 13 residues in the CDR3. CDR1 MDHEN and CDR2 SYDVKM come from the germline V gene. Between the trimmed V and J ends, which lost 7 bases and 1 base, there was a span of 10 bases. The CDR3 coding sequence is TGTGCCAGCATGCAGGGCTGGAACACTGAAGCTTTCTTT. Translated: CASMQGWNTEAFF.

The V call is TRBV19, the J call TRBJ1-1; 7 nucleotides agree with TRBD1. V was pared by 3 bases and J by 3 bases, with 7 bases of the junction left unmatched. There are 15 residues in the CDR3. Germline CDR1 and CDR2: LNHDA and SQIVND (reference sequence). This CDR3 is CASSMGTAYYTEAFF. The DNA of the CDR3 is TGTGCCAGTAGTATGGGGACAGCGTATTACACTGAAGCTTTCTTT.

With regard to this clone: The junction and the germline gene differ at one end; a read error may be behind it. The chain combines TRBV7-9 with TRBJ1-5; D remains unclear. The germline gives CDR1 SEHNR, CDR2 FQNEAQ (reference sequence). The CDR3 runs to 12 residues. CDR3: CSSSPPDQPQHF. In DNA, the CDR3 is TGTTCCAGCAGCCCTCCCGATCAGCCCCAGCATTTT.

V usage is TRBV27 and J usage is TRBJ2-7; the match to TRBD1 covers 7 bases. This CDR3 comprises 14 residues. Germline assignment: CDR1 MNHEY and CDR2 SMNVEV (reference sequence). V was pared by 5 bases and J by 7 bases, with 11 bases of the junction left unmatched. The CDR3 protein is CASSRTGLGREQYF. The CDR3 region has the DNA TGTGCCAGCAGTAGGACAGGACTTGGGCGGGAGCAGTACTTC.